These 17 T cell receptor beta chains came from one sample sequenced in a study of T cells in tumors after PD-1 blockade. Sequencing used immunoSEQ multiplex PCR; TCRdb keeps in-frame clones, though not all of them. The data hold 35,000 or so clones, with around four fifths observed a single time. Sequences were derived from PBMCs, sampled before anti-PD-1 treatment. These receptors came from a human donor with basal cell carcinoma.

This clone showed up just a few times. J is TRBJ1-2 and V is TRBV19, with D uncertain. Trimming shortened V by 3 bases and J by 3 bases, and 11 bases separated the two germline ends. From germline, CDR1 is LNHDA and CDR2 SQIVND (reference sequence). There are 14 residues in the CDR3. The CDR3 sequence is CASSMEGGYYGYTF. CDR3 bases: TGTGCCAGTAGTATGGAGGGCGGATACTATGGCTACACCTTC.

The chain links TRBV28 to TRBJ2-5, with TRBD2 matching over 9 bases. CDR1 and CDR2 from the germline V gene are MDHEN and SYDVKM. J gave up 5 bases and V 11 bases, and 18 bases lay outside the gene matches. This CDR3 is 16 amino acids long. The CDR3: CACCWRGGAGEETQYF. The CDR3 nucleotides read TGTGCCTGCTGTTGGCGGGGGGGCGCGGGGGAGGAGACCCAGTACTTC.

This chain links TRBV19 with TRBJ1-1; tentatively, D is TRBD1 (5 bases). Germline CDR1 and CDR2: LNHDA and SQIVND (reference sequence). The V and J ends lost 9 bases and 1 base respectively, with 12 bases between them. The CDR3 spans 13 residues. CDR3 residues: CASNIGGNTEAFF. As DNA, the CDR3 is TGTGCCAGCAATATCGGGGGGAACACTGAAGCTTTCTTT.

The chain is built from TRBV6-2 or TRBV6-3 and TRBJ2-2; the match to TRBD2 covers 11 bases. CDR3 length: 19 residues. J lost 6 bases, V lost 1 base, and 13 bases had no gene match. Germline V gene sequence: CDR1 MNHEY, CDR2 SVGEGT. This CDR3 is CASSYYTGLAVPKAGELFF. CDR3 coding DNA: TGTGCCAGCAGTTACTACACGGGACTAGCGGTCCCAAAGGCCGGGGAGCTGTTTTTT.

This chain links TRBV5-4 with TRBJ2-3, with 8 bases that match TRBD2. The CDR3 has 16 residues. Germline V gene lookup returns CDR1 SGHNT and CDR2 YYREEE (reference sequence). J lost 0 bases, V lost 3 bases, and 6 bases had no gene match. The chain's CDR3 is CASSSRIAGSTDTQYF. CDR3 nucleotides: TGTGCCAGCAGCTCCCGCATAGCGGGGAGCACAGATACGCAGTATTTT.

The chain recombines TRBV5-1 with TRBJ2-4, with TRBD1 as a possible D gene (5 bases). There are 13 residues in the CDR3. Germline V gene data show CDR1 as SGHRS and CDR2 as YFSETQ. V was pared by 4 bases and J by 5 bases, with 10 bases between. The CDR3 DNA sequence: TGCGCCAGCAGCATCCAGGGCCAAAACATTCAGTACTTC. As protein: CASSIQGQNIQYF.

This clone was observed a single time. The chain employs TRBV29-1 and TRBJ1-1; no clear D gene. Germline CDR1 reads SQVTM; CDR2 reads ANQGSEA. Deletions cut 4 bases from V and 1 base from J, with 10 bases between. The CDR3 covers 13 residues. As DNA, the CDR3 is TGCAGCGTTGCCTCGACGGAGAACACTGAAGCTTTCTTT. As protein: CSVASTENTEAFF.

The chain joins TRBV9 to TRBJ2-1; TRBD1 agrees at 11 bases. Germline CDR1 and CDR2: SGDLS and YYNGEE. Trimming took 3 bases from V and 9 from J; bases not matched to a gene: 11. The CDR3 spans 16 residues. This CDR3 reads CASSASGTGGRGEQFF. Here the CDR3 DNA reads TGTGCCAGCAGCGCCTCAGGGACAGGGGGGCGGGGTGAGCAGTTCTTC.

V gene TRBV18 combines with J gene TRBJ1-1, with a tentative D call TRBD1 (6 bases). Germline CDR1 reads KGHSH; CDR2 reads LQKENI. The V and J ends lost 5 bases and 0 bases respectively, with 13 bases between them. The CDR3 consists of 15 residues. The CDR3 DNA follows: TGTGCCAGCTCAGCATTTGGGGGGCTGAACACTGAAGCTTTCTTT. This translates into CASSAFGGLNTEAFF.

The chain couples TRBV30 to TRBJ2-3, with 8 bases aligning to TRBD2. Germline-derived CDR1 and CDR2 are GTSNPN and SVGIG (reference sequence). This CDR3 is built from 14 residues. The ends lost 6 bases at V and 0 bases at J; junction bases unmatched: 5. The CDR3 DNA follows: TGTGCCTGTTGGGTAGCGGGGAGCACAGATACGCAGTATTTT. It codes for CACWVAGSTDTQYF.

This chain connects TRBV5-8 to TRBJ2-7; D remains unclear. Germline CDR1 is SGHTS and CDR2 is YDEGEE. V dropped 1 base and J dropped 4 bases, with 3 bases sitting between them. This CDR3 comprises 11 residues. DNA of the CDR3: TGTGCCAGCAGCTTGACGTACGAGCAGTACTTC. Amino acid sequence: CASSLTYEQYF.

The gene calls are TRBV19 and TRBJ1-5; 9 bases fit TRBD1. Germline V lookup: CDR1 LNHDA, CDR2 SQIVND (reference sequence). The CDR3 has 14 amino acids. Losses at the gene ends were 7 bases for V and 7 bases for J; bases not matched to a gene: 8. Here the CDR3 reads CASNVQGATQPQHF. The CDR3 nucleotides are TGTGCCAGTAATGTACAGGGGGCAACACAGCCCCAGCATTTT.

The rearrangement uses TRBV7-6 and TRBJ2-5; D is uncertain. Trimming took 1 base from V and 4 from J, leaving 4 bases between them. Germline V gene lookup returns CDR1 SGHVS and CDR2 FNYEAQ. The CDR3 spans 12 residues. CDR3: CASSLELETQYF. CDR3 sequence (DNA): TGTGCCAGCAGCTTAGAGCTAGAGACCCAGTACTTC.

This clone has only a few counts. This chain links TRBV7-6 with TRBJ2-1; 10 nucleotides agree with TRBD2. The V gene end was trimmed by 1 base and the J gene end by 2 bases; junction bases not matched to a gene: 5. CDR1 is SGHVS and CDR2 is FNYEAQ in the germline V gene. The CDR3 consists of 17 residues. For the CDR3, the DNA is TGTGCCAGCAGCTTAGAGCCAGCGGGAGGGACCTACAATGAGCAGTTCTTC. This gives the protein CASSLEPAGGTYNEQFF.

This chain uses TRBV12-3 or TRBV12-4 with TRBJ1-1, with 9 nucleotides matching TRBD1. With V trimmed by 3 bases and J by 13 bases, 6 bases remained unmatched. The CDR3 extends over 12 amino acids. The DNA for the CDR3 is TGTGCCAGCAGTTTGGGGGACAGGGTCGATTTCTTT. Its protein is CASSLGDRVDFF.

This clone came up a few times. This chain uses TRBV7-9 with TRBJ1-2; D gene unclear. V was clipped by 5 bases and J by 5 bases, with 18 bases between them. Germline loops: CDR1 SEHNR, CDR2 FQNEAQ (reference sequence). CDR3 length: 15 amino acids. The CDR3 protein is CASSTQRPGLYGYTF. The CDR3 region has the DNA TGTGCCAGCAGCACGCAAAGGCCGGGGTTGTATGGCTACACCTTC.

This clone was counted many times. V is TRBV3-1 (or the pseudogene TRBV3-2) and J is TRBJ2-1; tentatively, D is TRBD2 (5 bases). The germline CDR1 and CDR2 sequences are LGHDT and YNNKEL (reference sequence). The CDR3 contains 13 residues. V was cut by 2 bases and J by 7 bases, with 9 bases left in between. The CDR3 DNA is TGTGCCAGCAGCCAAAATTGGGAGAATGAGCAGTTCTTC. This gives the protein CASSQNWENEQFF.